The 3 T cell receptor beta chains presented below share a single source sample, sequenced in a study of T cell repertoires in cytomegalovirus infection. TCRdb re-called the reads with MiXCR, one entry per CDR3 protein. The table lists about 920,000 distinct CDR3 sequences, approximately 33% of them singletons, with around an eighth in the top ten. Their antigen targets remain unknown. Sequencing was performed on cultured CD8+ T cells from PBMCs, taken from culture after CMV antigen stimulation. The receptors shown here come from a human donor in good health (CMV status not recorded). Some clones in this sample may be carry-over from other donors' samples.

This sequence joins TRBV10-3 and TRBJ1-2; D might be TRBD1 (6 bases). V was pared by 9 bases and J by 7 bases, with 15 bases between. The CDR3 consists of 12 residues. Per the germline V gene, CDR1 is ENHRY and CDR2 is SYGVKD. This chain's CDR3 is CAIYREISGYTF. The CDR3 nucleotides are TGTGCCATTTACAGGGAAATAAGTGGCTACACCTTC.

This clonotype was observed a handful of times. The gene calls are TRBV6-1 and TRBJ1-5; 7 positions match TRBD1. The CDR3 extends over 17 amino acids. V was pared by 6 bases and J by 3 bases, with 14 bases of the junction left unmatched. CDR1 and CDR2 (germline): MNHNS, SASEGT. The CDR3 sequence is CASSEGQLRIANQPQHF. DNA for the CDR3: TGTGCCAGCAGCGAGGGACAGCTCAGGATCGCCAATCAGCCCCAGCATTTT.

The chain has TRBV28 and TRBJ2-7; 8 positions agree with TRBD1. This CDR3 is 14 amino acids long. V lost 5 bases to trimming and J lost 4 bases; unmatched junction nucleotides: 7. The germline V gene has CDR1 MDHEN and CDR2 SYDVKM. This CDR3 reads CASSQTGARYEQYV. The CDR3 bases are TGTGCCAGCAGTCAGACAGGGGCCCGATACGAGCAGTACGTC.